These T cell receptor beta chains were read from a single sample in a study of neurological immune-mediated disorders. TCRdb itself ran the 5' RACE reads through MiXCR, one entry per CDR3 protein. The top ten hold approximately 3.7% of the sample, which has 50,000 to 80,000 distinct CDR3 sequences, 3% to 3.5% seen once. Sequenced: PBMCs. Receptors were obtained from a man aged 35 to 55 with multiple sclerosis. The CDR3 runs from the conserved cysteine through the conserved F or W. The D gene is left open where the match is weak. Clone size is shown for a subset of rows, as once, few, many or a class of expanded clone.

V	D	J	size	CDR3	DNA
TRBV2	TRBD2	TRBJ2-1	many	CASNGGREVEQFF	TGTGCCAGCAATGGCGGGAGGGAGGTTGAGCAGTTCTTC
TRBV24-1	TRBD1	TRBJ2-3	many	CATSDSGQASTDTQYF	TGTGCCACCAGTGATTCCGGACAGGCCAGCACAGATACGCAGTATTTT
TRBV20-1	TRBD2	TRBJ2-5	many	CSARIAGFLYQETQYF	TGCAGTGCTAGAATAGCGGGATTTCTGTACCAAGAGACCCAGTACTTC
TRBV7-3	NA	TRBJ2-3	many	CASGLRGGSTDTQYF	TGTGCCAGTGGCTTAAGGGGGGGTAGCACAGATACGCAGTATTTT
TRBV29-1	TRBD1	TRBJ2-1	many	CSVEIGTGGVYNEQFF	TGCAGCGTCGAAATTGGGACAGGGGGCGTATACAATGAGCAGTTCTTC
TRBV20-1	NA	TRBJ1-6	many	CSARAGGLGSSPLHF	TGCAGTGCTAGAGCCGGAGGACTTGGGAGTTCACCCCTCCACTTT
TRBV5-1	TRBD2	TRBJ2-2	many	CASSSSGGNTGELFF	TGCGCCAGCAGCTCTAGCGGGGGGAACACCGGGGAGCTGTTTTTT
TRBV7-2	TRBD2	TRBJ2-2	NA	CASSLNGLAGGRGELFF	TGTGCCAGCAGCTTGAACGGACTAGCGGGAGGGCGCGGGGAGCTGTTTTTT
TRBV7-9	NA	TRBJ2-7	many	CASSLSTVFYEQYF	TGTGCCAGCAGCCTATCGACAGTCTTCTACGAGCAGTACTTC
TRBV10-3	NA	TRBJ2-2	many	CASGGGNTGELFF	TGTGCCTCCGGAGGAGGGAACACCGGGGAGCTGTTTTTT
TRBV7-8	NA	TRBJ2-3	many	CASSLVADTSTDTQYF	TGTGCCAGCAGCTTAGTGGCCGACACTAGCACAGATACGCAGTATTTT
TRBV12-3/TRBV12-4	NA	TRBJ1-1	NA	CDSSTSRSEAFF	TGTGACAGCAGTACCAGCAGATCTGAAGCTTTCTTT
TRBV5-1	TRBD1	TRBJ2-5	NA	CASSLAGTGEETQYF	TGCGCCAGCAGCTTGGCCGGAACAGGGGAAGAGACCCAGTACTTC
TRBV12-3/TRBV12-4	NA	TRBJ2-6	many	CASSFSGANVLTF	TGTGCCAGCAGTTTTTCTGGGGCCAACGTCCTGACTTTC
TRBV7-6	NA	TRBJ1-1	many	CASSLARMNTEAFF	TGTGCCAGCAGCTTAGCTCGTATGAACACTGAAGCTTTCTTT
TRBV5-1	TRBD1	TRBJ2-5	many	CASSRGTGSQETQYF	TGCGCCAGCAGCCGCGGGACAGGGTCGCAAGAGACCCAGTACTTC
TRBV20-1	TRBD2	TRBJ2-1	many	CSARTSGGAVTYNEQFF	TGCAGTGCCAGGACTAGCGGGGGGGCCGTGACCTACAATGAGCAGTTCTTC
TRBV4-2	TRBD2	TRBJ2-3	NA	CASSQGSSGGTTSIDTQYF	TGTGCCAGCAGCCAAGGGTCCAGCGGGGGGACTACTAGCATAGATACACAGTATTTT
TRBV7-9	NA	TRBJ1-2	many	CASSLGPSYGYTF	TGTGCCAGCAGCTTAGGCCCCTCCTATGGCTACACCTTC
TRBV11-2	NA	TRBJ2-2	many	CASSVLLGSPTGELFF	TGTGCCAGCAGCGTCCTCTTAGGGAGTCCCACCGGGGAGCTGTTTTTT
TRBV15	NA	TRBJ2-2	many	CATSRAGLTGELFF	TGTGCCACCAGCAGAGCTGGACTCACCGGGGAGCTGTTTTTT
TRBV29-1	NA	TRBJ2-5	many	CSAAQGPETQYF	TGCAGCGCCGCCCAGGGCCCAGAGACCCAGTACTTC
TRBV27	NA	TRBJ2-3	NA	CASSPFPLAKDTQYF	TGTGCCAGCAGTCCCTTCCCTCTAGCGAAAGATACGCAGTATTTT
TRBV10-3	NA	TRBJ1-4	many	CAISEGDGSVVFF	TGTGCCATCAGTGAGGGGGACGGCTCTGTTGTGTTTTTT
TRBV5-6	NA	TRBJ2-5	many	CASSLPGQDQETQYF	TGTGCCAGCAGCTTGCCCGGTCAGGACCAAGAGACCCAGTACTTC
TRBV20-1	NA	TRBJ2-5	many	CSARYAGDGETQYF	TGCAGTGCTAGATATGCAGGGGACGGGGAGACCCAGTACTTC
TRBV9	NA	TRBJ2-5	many	CASSGGTLEETQYF	TGTGCCAGCAGCGGCGGGACTTTGGAAGAGACCCAGTACTTC
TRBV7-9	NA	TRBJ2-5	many	CASSPDSGHGETQYF	TGTGCCAGCAGCCCCGACAGCGGGCACGGGGAGACCCAGTACTTC
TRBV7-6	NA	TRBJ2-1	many	CASTSVDEQFF	TGTGCCAGCACCTCTGTTGATGAGCAGTTCTTC
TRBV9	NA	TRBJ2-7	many	CASSVGGTDSYEQYF	TGTGCCAGCAGCGTAGGAGGGACGGACTCCTACGAGCAGTACTTC
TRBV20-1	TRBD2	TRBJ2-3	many	CSARLRGPLRGGEGDTQYF	TGCAGTGCTAGGCTCAGGGGCCCTTTGCGGGGGGGCGAGGGAGATACGCAGTATTTT
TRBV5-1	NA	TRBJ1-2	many	CASSLDGLNYGYTF	TGCGCCAGCAGCTTGGACGGCCTTAACTATGGCTACACCTTC
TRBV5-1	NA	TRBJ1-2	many	CASSPGGLQGTSGYTF	TGCGCCAGCAGCCCCGGGGGGTTGCAGGGCACCTCGGGCTACACCTTC
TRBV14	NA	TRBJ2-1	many	CASSQVYTEQFF	TGTGCCAGCAGCCAGGTTTACACCGAGCAGTTCTTC
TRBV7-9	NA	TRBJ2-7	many	CASSLGWGEQYF	TGTGCCAGCAGCTTAGGATGGGGCGAGCAGTACTTC
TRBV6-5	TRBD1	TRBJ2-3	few	CASSSSQGMMRYF	TGTGCCAGCAGCTCGTCACAGGGGATGATGCGGTATTTT
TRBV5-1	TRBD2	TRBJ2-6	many	CASSLRLAGGSGANVLTF	TGCGCCAGCAGCTTGCGACTAGCGGGGGGCTCTGGGGCCAACGTCCTGACTTTC
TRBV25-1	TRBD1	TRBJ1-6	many	CASSPGGVSPLHF	TGTGCCAGCAGCCCAGGGGGCGTCTCACCCCTCCACTTT